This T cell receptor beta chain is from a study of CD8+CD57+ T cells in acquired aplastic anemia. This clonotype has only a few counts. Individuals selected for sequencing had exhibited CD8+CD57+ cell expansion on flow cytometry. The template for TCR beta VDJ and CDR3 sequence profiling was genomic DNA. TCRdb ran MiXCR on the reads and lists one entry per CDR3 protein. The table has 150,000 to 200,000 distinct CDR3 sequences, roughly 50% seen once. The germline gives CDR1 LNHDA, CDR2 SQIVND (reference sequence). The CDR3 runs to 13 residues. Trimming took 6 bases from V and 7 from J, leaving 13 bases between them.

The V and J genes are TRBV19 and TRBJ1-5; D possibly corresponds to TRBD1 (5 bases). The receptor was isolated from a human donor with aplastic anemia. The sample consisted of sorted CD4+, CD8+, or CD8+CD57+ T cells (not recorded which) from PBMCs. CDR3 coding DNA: TGTGCCAGTAGGCAGGAGGGGTCCCAGCCCCAGCATTTT. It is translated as CASRQEGSQPQHF.